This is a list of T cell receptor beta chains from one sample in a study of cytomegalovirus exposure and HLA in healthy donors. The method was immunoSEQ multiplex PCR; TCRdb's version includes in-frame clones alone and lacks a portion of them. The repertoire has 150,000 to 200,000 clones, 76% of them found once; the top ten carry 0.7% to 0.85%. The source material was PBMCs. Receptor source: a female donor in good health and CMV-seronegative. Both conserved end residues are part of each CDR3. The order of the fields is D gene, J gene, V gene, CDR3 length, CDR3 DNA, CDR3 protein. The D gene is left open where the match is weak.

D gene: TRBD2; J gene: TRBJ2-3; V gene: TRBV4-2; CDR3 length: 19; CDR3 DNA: TGTGCCAGCAGCCAAGTTTACCGGGAGGCGCTAGAAGGCACAGATACGCAGTATTTT; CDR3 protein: CASSQVYREALEGTDTQYF
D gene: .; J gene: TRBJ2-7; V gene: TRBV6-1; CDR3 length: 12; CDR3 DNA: TGTGCCAGCAGTGTTAACGGCTACGAGCAGTACTTC; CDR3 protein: CASSVNGYEQYF
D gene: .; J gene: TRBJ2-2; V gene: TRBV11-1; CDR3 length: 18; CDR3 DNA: TGTGCCAGCAGCGGCGGACAGACTATAGTGGGGAACACCGGGGAGCTGTTTTTT; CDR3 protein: CASSGGQTIVGNTGELFF
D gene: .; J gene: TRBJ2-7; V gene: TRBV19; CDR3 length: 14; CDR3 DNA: TGTGCCAGTAGTATCGCGGTGCCCGACTACGAGCAGTACTTC; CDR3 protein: CASSIAVPDYEQYF
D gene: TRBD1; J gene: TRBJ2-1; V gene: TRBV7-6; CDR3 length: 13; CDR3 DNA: TGTGCCAGCAGCCCACGACAGGGTAGTGAGCAGTTCTTC; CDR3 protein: CASSPRQGSEQFF
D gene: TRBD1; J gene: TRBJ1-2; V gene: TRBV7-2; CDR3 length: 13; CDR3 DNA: TGTGCCAGCAGCCGGGGGACAGGGGAGGGCTACACCTTC; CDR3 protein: CASSRGTGEGYTF
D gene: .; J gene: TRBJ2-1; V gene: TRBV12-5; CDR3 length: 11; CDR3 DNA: TGTGCTAGTGGTTTGGCTCGTGAGCAGTTCTTC; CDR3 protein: CASGLAREQFF
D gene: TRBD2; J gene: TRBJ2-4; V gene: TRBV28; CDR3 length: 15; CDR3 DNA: TGTGCCAGCAGGCTAGCGGGGAGCCCCAAAAACATTCAGTACTTC; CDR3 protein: CASRLAGSPKNIQYF
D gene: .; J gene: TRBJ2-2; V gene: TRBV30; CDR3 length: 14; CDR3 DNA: TGTGCCTTGGGAGGACCCCCTAGACCCGGGGAGCTGTTTTTT; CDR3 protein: CALGGPPRPGELFF
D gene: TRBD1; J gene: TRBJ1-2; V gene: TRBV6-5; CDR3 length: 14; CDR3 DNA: TGTGCCAGCAGTTTCAACGCGCAGGGGGTAGGCTACACCTTC; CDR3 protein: CASSFNAQGVGYTF